A selection of T cell receptor beta chains follows, all from one sample in a study of CD8+ T cells in alopecia areata. Sequenced by immunoSEQ multiplex PCR; TCRdb stores in-frame clones only, minus some. The sample includes roughly 200,000 clones, roughly 59% of them seen just once. The source was CD4+ T cells sorted from blood, collected at week 0. The origin of the receptors is a human donor with alopecia areata. The CDR3 runs from the conserved cysteine through the conserved F or W. A D gene is named only where the DNA matches it firmly. The size entry is marked missing in some rows and otherwise reads once, few, many or a size class.

j_call,d_call,v_call,clone_size,cdr3_nt,cdr3_aa
TRBJ2-5,NA,TRBV29-1,few,TGCAGCGCCGAGGTAGCGGTTGGAGAGACCCAGTACTTC,CSAEVAVGETQYF
TRBJ1-1,NA,TRBV30,NA,TGTGCCTCGACAGGGAACACTGAAGCTTTCTTT,CASTGNTEAFF
TRBJ2-3,NA,TRBV6-1,NA,TGTGCCAGCAGTGCGGAAGGACGGTATACGCAGTATTTT,CASSAEGRYTQYF
TRBJ2-3,NA,TRBV30,NA,TGTGCCTGGATGCGGGACAGCCTTTCCCATTTT,CAWMRDSLSHF
TRBJ1-5,TRBD1,TRBV30,NA,TGTGCCTGGAGTGTACAACAGGGGGGAAATCAGCCCCAGCATTTT,CAWSVQQGGNQPQHF
TRBJ2-3,NA,TRBV30,NA,TGTGCCTGGAGCGCGGGACAGTCCACAGATACGCAGTATTTT,CAWSAGQSTDTQYF
TRBJ2-3,NA,TRBV9,NA,TGTGCCAGCAGCGCGACCAGAGATACGCAGTATTTT,CASSATRDTQYF
TRBJ1-4,NA,TRBV27,few,TGTGCCAGCAGTTTGGCCCCAAGTGGAAAACTGTTTTTT,CASSLAPSGKLFF
TRBJ1-2,NA,TRBV7-2,NA,TGTGCCAGCAGCCCCGAACCAGGGAACTATGGCTACACCTTC,CASSPEPGNYGYTF
TRBJ1-1,NA,TRBV29-1,NA,TGCAGCGTTGTTTTACAGTTGAACACTGAAGCTTTCTTT,CSVVLQLNTEAFF
TRBJ1-1,NA,TRBV7-2,NA,TGTGCCAGCACGCCCAACAGGGTTGAAGCTTTCTTT,CASTPNRVEAFF
TRBJ1-3,NA,TRBV19,few,TGTGCCACCTGGCCCGGAAACACCATATATTTT,CATWPGNTIYF
TRBJ2-5,NA,TRBV14,NA,TGTGCCAGCAGCCGCCAGGTGGGGGGAGAGACCCAGTACTTC,CASSRQVGGETQYF
TRBJ1-1,NA,TRBV27,NA,TGTGCCAGCAGTTTCGGTGGGAACACTGAAGCTTTCTTT,CASSFGGNTEAFF
TRBJ1-6,TRBD1,TRBV4-3,NA,TGCGCCAGCAGCCAGGCTCGACAGGGGGTGAGACCCCTCCACTTT,CASSQARQGVRPLHF
TRBJ2-7,NA,TRBV30,NA,TGTGCCTCCAGAACGGGGTTTAAGCAGTACTTC,CASRTGFKQYF
TRBJ1-4,NA,TRBV2,NA,TGTGCCAGCATTTCTTCAGCGTTCCCCATTAATGAAAAACTGTTTTTT,CASISSAFPINEKLFF
TRBJ2-4,NA,TRBV29-1,NA,TGCAGCGTTGAGGGGACGGTAGCCAAAAACATTCAGTACTTC,CSVEGTVAKNIQYF
TRBJ2-5,NA,TRBV29-1,NA,TGCAGCGGAGAAGGGAAGGGTGAGACCCAGTACTTC,CSGEGKGETQYF
TRBJ2-3,NA,TRBV29-1,NA,TGCAGCGTTATAGAAATCAAGGGGACGAACACAGATACGCAGTATTTT,CSVIEIKGTNTDTQYF
TRBJ2-3,NA,TRBV27,NA,TGTGCCAGCAGTTTAATTCGGATGGGACGGCCCACAGATACGCAGTATTTT,CASSLIRMGRPTDTQYF
TRBJ2-7,NA,TRBV7-6,NA,TGTGCCAGCAGCTTAGGTCGCGAGCAGTACTTC,CASSLGREQYF
TRBJ2-5,TRBD2,TRBV30,once,TGTGCCTGGAGTTCAGCCACTAGCGCCGGACGACAAGAGACCCAGTACTTC,CAWSSATSAGRQETQYF
TRBJ1-1,NA,TRBV5-1,NA,TGCGCCAGCAGTAGCGTCGGCGGCAGGGTAAGCACTGAAGCTTTCTTT,CASSSVGGRVSTEAFF